This section outlines one TCR beta chain sequence together with its context. The ends lost 6 bases at V and 5 bases at J; junction bases unmatched: 16. The CDR3 extends over 17 amino acids. In germline, CDR1 is SQVTM, CDR2 ANQGSEA. This record comes from a study of blood T cell repertoires in COVID-19. Study-level background: T cells, B-cell-depleted T cells, or PBMCs supplied cDNA or gDNA.

The repertoire was sequenced with immunoSEQ multiplex PCR; TCRdb's copy has only in-frame clones and lacks some. The sample lists about 120,000 clones, 70% to 90% seen once, with 3.9% in the top ten. The rearrangement uses TRBV29-1 and TRBJ2-2; 9 bases are a match to TRBD2. This TCR came from a man between 60 and 75 years old with acute or convalescent COVID-19. The sequenced sample was peripheral blood. The CDR3 reads CSVQHRGGRARTGELFF. CDR3 in DNA: TGCAGCGTCCAGCACCGGGGCGGGAGGGCGAGGACCGGGGAGCTGTTTTTT.